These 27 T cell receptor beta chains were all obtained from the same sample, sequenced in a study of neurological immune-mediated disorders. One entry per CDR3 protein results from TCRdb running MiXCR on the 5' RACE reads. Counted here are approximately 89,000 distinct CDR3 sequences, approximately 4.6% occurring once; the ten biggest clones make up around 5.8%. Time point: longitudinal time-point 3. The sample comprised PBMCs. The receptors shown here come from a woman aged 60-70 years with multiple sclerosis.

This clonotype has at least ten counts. The DNA for the CDR3 is TGTGCCAGCAGTTACTCCGGGACAGCTCGGTGGGGCAATGAGCAGTTCTTC. It is translated as CASSYSGTARWGNEQFF. The chain combines TRBV6-5 with TRBJ2-1; 7 positions match TRBD1. Unmatched junction bases numbered 11, after V lost 0 bases and J lost 6 bases. Per germline, CDR1 MNHEY and CDR2 SVGAGI. CDR3 size: 17 residues.

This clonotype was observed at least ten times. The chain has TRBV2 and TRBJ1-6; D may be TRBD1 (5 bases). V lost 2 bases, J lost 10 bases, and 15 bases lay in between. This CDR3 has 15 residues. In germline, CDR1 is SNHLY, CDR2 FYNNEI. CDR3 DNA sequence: TGTGCCAGCAGTGAATACGGCCAGGGACCATCACCCCTCCACTTT. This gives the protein CASSEYGQGPSPLHF.

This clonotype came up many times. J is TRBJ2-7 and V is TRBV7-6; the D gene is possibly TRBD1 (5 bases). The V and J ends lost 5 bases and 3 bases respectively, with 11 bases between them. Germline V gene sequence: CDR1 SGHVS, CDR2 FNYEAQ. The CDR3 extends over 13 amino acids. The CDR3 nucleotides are TGTGCCAGCAGCCCAGGACAAGTCTACGAGCAGTACTTC. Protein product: CASSPGQVYEQYF.

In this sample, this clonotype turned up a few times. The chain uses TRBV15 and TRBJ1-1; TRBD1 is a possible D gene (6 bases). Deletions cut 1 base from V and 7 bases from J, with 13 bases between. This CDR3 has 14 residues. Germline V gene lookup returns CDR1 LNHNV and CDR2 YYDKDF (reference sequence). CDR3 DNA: TGTGCCACCAGCAGAGTTCAGGGGTTGAGTGAAGCTTTCTTT. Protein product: CATSRVQGLSEAFF.

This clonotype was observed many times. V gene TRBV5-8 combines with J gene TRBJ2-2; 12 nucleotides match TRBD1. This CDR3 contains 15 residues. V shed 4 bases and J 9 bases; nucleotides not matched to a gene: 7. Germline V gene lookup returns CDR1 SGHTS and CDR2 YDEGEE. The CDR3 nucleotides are TGTGCCAGCAGCGGATCCGGGACAGGGGGCCGGGAGCTGTTTTTT. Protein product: CASSGSGTGGRELFF.

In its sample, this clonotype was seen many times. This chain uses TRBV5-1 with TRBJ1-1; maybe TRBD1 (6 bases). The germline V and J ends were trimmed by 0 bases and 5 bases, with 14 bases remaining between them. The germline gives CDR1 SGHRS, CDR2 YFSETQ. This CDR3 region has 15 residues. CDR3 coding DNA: TGCGCCAGCAGCTTGGATGGCAGGGGAGGGACTGAAGCTTTCTTT. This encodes CASSLDGRGGTEAFF.

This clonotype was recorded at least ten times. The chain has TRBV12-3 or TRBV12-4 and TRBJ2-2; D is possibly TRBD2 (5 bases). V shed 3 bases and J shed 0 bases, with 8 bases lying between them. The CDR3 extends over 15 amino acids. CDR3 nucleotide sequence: TGTGCCAGCAGTTTCGGGAACGCGAACACCGGGGAGCTGTTTTTT. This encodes CASSFGNANTGELFF.

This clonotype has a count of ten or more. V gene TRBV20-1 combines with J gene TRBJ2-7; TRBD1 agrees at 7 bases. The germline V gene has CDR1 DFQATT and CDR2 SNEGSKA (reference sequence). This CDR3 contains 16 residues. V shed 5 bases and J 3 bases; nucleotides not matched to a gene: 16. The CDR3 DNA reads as TGCAGTGCTCCCCCCCAGCGACAGGGAAAACACTACGAGCAGTACTTC. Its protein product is CSAPPQRQGKHYEQYF.

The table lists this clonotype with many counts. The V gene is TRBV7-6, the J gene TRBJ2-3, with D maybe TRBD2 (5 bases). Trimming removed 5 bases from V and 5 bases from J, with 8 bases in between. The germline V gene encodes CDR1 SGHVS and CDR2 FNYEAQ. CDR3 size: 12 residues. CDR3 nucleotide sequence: TGTGCCAGCAGCGGACTCGGAGATACGCAGTATTTT. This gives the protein CASSGLGDTQYF.

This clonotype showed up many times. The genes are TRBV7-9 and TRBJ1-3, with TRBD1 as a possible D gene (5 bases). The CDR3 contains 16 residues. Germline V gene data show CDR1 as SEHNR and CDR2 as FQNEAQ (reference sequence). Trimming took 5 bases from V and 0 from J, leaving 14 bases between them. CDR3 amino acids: CASSATQVLSGNTIYF. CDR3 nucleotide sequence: TGTGCCAGCAGCGCTACACAGGTTCTCTCTGGAAACACCATATATTTT.

The CDR3 sequence: CASSIWAGEIQPQHF. The CDR3 DNA is TGTGCCAGTAGTATATGGGCAGGGGAAATTCAGCCCCAGCATTTT. The chain recombines TRBV19 with TRBJ1-5; perhaps TRBD1 as D (6 bases). This CDR3 spans 15 amino acids. V lost 2 bases and J lost 6, with 14 bases in between. Germline lookup yields CDR1 LNHDA and CDR2 SQIVND (reference sequence).

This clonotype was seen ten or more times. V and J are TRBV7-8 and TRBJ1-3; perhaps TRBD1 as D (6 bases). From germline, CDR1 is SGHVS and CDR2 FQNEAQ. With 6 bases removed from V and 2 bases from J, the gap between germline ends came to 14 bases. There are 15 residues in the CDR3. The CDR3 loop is CASRETGETGNTIYF. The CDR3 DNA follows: TGTGCCAGCAGGGAGACAGGAGAAACTGGAAACACCATATATTTT.

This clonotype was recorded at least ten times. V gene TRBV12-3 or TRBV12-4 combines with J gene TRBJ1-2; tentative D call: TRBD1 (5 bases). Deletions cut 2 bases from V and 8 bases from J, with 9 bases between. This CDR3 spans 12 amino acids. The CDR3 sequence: CASSLLGPGYTF. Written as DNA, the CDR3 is TGTGCCAGCAGTTTATTGGGGCCGGGCTACACCTTC.

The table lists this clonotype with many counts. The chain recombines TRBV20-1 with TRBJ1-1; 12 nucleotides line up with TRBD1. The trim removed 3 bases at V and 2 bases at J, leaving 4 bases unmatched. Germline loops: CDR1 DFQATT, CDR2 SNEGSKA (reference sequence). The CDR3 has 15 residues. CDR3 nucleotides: TGCAGTGCTAGGGGGACAGGGGGCTTTAACACTGAAGCTTTCTTT. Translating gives CSARGTGGFNTEAFF.

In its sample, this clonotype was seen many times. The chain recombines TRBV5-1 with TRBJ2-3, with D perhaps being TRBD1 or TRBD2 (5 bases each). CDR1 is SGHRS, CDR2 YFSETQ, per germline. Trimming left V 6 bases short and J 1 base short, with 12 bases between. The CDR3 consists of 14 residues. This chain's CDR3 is CASNPQGGTDTQYF. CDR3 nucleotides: TGCGCCAGCAATCCCCAGGGAGGCACAGATACGCAGTATTTT.

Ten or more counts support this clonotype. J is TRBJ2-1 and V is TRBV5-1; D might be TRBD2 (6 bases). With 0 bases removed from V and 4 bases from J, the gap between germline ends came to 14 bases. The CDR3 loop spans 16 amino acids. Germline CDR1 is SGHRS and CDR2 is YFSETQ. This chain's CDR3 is CASSLDGTGGYNEQFF. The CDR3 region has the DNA TGCGCCAGCAGCTTGGATGGAACCGGGGGTTACAATGAGCAGTTCTTC. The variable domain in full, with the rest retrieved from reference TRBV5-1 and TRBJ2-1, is KAGVTQTPRYLIKTRGQQVTLSCSPISGHRSVSWYQQTPGQGLQFLFEYFSETQRNKGNFPGRFSGRQFSNSRSEMNVSTLELGDSALYLCASSLDGTGGYNEQFFGPGTRLTVL.

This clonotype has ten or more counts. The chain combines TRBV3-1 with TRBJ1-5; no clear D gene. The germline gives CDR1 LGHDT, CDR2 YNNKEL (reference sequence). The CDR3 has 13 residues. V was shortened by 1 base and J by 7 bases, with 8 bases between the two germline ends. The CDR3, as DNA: TGTGCCAGCAGCCAAGCTATATTCCAGCCCCAGCATTTT. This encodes CASSQAIFQPQHF.

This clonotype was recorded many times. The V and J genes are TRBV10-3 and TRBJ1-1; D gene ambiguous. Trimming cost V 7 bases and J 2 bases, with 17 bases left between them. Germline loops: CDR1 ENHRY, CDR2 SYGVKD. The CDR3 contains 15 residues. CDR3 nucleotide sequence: TGTGCCATCACTCCGGGATCGGGCTCCAACACTGAAGCTTTCTTT. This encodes CAITPGSGSNTEAFF.

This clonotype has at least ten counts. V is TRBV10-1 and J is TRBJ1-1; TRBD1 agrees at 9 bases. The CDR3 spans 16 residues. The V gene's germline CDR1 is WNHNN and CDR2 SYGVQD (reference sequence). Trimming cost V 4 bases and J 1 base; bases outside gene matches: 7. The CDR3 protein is CASSAVPGQGNTEAFF. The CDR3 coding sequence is TGCGCCAGCAGTGCAGTCCCGGGACAGGGGAACACTGAAGCTTTCTTT.

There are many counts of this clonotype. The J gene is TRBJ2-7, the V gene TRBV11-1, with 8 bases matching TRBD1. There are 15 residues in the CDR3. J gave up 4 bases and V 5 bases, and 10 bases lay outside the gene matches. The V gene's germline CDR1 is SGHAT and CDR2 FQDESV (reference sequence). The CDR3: CASSQPGQDLYEQYF. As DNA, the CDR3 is TGTGCCAGCAGCCAACCGGGACAGGACCTTTACGAGCAGTACTTC. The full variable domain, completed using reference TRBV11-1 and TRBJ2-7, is EAEVAQSPRYKITEKSQAVAFWCDPISGHATLYWYRQILGQGPELLVQFQDESVVDDSQLPKDRFSAERLKGVDSTLKIQPAELGDSAMYLCASSQPGQDLYEQYFGPGTRLTVT.

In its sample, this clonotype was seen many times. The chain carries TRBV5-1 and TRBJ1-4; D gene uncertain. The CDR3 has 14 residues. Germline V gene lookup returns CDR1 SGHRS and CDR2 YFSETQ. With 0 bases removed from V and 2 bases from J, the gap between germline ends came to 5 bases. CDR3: CASSLDSTNEKLFF. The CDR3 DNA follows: TGCGCCAGCAGCTTGGACAGCACTAATGAAAAACTGTTTTTT.

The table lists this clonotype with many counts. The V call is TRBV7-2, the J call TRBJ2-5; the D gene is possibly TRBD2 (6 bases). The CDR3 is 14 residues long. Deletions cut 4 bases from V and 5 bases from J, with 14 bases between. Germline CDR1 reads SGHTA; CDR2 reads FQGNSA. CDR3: CASSYRTIWETQYF. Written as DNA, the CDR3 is TGTGCCAGCAGCTACAGGACTATATGGGAGACCCAGTACTTC.

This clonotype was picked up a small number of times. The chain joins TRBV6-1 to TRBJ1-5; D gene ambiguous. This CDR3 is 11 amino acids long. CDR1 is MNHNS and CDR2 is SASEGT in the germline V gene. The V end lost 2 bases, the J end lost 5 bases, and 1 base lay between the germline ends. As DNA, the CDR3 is TGTGCCAGCAGTGAATATCAGCCCCAGCATTTT. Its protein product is CASSEYQPQHF.

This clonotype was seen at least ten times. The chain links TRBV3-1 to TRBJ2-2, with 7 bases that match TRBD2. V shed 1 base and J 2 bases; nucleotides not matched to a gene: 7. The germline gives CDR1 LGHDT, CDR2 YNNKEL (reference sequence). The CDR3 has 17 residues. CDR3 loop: CASSQVLGGANTGELFF. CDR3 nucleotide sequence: TGTGCCAGCAGCCAAGTCCTGGGAGGGGCTAACACCGGGGAGCTGTTTTTT. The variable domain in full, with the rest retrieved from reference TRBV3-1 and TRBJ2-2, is DTAVSQTPKYLVTQMGNDKSIKCEQNLGHDTMYWYKQDSKKFLKIMFSYNNKELIINETVPNRFSPKSPDKAHLNLHINSLELGDSAVYFCASSQVLGGANTGELFFGEGSRLTVL.

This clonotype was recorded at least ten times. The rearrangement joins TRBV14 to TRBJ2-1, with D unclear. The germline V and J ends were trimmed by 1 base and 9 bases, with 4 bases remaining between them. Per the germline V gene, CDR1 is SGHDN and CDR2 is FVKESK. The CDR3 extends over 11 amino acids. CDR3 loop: CASSQAIEQFF. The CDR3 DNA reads TGTGCCAGCAGCCAAGCCATTGAGCAGTTCTTC.

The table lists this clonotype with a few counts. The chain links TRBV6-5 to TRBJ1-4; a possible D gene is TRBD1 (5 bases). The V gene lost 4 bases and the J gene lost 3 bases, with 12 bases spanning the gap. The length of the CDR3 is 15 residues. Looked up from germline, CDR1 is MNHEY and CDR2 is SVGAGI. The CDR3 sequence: CASSSPGRPNEKLFF. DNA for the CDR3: TGTGCCAGCAGTTCCCCGGGACGGCCTAATGAAAAACTGTTTTTT.

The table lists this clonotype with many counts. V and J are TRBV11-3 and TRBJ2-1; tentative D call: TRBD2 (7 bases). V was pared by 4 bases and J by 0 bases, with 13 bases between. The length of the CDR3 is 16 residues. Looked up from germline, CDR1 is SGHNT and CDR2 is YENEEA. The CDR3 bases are TGTGCCAGCAGCTCCCGCGGGGGCCCCTCCTACAATGAGCAGTTCTTC. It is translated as CASSSRGGPSYNEQFF.